The T cell receptor (beta chain) under discussion was sequenced for a study of long-term antiretroviral therapy in people with HIV. CDR1 and CDR2 (germline): SGHRS, YFSETQ. The CDR3 length is 14 residues. The V gene lost 0 bases and the J gene lost 3 bases, with 9 bases spanning the gap. Researchers report immunoSEQ v3.0 was run at survey level. The table came from immunoSEQ multiplex PCR; TCRdb's copy has only in-frame clones and leaves some out. The sample holds roughly 20,000 clones, 80% to 90% seen once. With regard to this clone: Its antigen remains unknown.

Overall study results and limits: Control repertoires displayed wider CDR3 length ranges than the HIV repertoires. Although diversity increased after ART, it remained lower than in transplant donor controls.

This TCR was sampled from a woman younger than 45 with HIV. The V and J genes are TRBV5-1 and TRBJ1-2; no definite D call. The sequences come from unsorted PBMCs, collected 1.8 years before starting antiretroviral therapy. The CDR3, as DNA: TGCGCCAGCAGCTTGGGAGGGTCTGACTATGGCTACACCTTC. It codes for CASSLGGSDYGYTF.